The source of this T cell receptor (beta chain) is a study of graft-versus-host responses after intestinal transplantation. Study information: For 3 to 4 years after anti-thymocyte globulin induction, all recipients took tacrolimus and steroids.

The CDR3 is made up of 13 amino acids. Trimming stripped 0 bases from V and 7 bases from J, with 11 bases between. CDR1 is SGHDT, CDR2 YYEEEE, per germline. Using immunoSEQ multiplex PCR, the repertoire was profiled, and TCRdb retains in-frame clones only, with some absent. The sample consists of some 100,000 clones, 80% to 95% of them appearing once. This clone was seen a few times. Its antigen is as yet unknown. Whole-study findings and limits: Those patients showing graft-donor T cell macrochimerism displayed high graft-versus-host to host-versus-graft clonal ratios in allografts. GvH clonotypes were identified within recipient marrow, with a subset emerging first in ileum or blood. Early after transplant, HvG clones declined as circulating GvH clones peaked.

The input for sequencing was unstimulated CD8+ T cells sorted from spleen or lymph node cells, taken before transplant. The clonotype comes from a human donor who was the organ donor for an intestinal transplant. The chain has TRBV5-6 and TRBJ2-7; unclear D gene. CDR3 nucleotides: TGTGCCAGCAGCTTGGGGGTCGGGTTAGAGCAGTACTTC. It codes for CASSLGVGLEQYF.